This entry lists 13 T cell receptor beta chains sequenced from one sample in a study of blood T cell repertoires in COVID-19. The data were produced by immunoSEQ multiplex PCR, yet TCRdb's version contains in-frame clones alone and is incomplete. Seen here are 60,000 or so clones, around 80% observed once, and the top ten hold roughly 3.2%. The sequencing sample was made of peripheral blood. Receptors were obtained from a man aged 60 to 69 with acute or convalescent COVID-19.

The CDR3, as DNA: TGTGCCAGCAGCGCCGGAAGGGGGGGTTACGAGCAGTACTTC. Encoded protein: CASSAGRGGYEQYF. The chain has TRBV5-4 and TRBJ2-7, with a tentative D call TRBD2 (7 bases). Trimming cost V 4 bases and J 4 bases, with 15 bases left between them. CDR3 length: 14 amino acids. CDR1 SGHNT and CDR2 YYREEE come from the germline V gene (reference sequence).

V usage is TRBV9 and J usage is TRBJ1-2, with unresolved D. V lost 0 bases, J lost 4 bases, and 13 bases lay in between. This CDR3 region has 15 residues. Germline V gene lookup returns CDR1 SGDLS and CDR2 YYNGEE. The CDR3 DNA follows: TGTGCCAGCAGCGTAGGGAGAGGCTCGTCCTATGGCTACACCTTC. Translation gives CASSVGRGSSYGYTF.

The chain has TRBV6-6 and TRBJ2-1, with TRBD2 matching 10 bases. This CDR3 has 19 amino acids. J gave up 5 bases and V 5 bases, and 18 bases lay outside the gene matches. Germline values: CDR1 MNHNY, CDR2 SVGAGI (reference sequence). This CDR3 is CASSLLSGGAANLDNEQFF. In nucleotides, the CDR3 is TGTGCCAGCAGTCTTCTGAGCGGGGGGGCCGCTAACTTAGACAATGAGCAGTTCTTC.

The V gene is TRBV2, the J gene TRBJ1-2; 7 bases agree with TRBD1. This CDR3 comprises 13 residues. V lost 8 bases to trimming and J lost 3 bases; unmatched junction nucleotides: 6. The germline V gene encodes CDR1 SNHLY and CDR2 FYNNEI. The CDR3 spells CASLRTGYYGYTF. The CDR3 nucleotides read TGTGCCAGCCTCAGGACAGGTTACTATGGCTACACCTTC.

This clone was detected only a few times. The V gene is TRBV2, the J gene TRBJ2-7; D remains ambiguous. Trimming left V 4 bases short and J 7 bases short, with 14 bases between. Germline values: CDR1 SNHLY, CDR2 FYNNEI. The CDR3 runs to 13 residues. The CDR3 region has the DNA TGTGCCAGCAGTGGCGGTCCCGATCGTGAGCAGTACTTC. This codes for CASSGGPDREQYF.

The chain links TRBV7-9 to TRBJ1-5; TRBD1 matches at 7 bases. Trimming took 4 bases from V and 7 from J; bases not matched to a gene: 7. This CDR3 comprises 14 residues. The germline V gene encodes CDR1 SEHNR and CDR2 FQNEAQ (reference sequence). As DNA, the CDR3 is TGTGCCAGCAGCTCCTCAGGGGGAGAACAGCCCCAGCATTTT. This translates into CASSSSGGEQPQHF.

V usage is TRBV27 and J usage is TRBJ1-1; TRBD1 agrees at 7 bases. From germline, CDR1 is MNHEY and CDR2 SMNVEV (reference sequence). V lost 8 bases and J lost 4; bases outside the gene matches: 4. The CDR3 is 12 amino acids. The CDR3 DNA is TGTGCCAGCTTTAGGGGGCCCACTGAAGCTTTCTTT. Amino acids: CASFRGPTEAFF.

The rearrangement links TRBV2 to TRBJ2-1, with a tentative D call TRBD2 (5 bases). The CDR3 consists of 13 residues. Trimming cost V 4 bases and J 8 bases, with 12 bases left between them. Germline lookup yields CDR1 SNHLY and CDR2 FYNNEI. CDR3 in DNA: TGTGCCAGCAGTGCGGGGTTTTGGGATGAGCAGTTCTTC. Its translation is CASSAGFWDEQFF.

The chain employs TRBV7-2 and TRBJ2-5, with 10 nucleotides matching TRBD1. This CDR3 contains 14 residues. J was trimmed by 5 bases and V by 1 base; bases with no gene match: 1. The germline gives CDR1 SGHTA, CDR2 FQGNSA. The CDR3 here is CASSLGDRGETQYF. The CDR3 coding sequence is TGTGCCAGCAGCTTAGGGGACAGGGGTGAGACCCAGTACTTC.

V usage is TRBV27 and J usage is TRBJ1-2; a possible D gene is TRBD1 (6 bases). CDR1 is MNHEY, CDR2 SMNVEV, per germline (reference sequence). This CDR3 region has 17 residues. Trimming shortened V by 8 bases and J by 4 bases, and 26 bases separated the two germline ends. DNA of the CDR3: TGTGCCAGCGCTTTCGAGTCGACCTTTGACAGGCCCTATGGCTACACCTTC. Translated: CASAFESTFDRPYGYTF.

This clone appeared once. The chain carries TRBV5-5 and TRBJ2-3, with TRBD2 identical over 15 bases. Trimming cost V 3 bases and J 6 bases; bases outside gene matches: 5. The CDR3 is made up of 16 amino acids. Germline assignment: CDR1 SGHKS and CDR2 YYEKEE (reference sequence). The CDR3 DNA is TGTGCCAGCAGCTCGGCGGGACTAGCGGGGGGTGATACGCAGTATTTT. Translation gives CASSSAGLAGGDTQYF. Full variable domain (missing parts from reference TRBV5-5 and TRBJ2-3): DAGVTQSPTHLIKTRGQQVTLRCSPISGHKSVSWYQQVLGQGPQFIFQYYEKEERGRGNFPDRFSARQFPNYSSELNVNALLLGDSALYLCASSSAGLAGGDTQYFGPGTRLTVL.

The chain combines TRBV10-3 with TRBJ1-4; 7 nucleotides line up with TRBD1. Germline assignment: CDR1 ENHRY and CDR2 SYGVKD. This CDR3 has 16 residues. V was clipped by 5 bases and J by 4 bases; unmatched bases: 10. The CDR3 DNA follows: TGTGCCATCAGTAGTACGACAGGGAGGAGTAATGAAAAACTGTTTTTT. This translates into CAISSTTGRSNEKLFF.

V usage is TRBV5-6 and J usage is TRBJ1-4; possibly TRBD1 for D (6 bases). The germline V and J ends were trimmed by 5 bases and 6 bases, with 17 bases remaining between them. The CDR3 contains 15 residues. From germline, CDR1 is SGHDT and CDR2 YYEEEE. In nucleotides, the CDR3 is TGTGCCAGCAGTTCAGAAACAGGGTATGATGAAAAACTGTTTTTT. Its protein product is CASSSETGYDEKLFF. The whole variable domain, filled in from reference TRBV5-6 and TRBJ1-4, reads DAGVTQSPTHLIKTRGQQVTLRCSPKSGHDTVSWYQQALGQGPQFIFQYYEEEERQRGNFPDRFSGHQFPNYSSELNVNALLLGDSALYLCASSSETGYDEKLFFGSGTQLSVL.